Presented here are 7 T cell receptor beta chains from one specimen sequenced in a study of radiation and T cells in renal cell carcinoma. Treatment: 15 Gy SBRT to primary tumor, nephrectomy 4 weeks later. The data were produced by immunoSEQ multiplex PCR, yet TCRdb's version contains in-frame clones alone and is incomplete. The repertoire has 15,000 to 20,000 clones, about 54% of them found once; the top ten carry about 10%. Sample: tumor tissue, taken from a patient whose treatment included radiotherapy and nephrectomy. These receptors all stem from a man aged 50 to 59 with renal cell carcinoma.

The genes are TRBV5-4 and TRBJ1-2; 9 positions agree with TRBD1. The CDR3 extends over 15 amino acids. The V and J ends lost 4 bases and 4 bases, in that order; junction bases with no gene match: 8. From germline, CDR1 is SGHNT and CDR2 YYREEE (reference sequence). CDR3 amino acids: CASSVGGQGTYGYTF. CDR3 coding DNA: TGTGCCAGCAGCGTGGGGGGACAGGGTACCTATGGCTACACCTTC. Supplemented by reference TRBV5-4 and TRBJ1-2, the full variable domain reads ETGVTQSPTHLIKTRGQQVTLRCSSQSGHNTVSWYQQALGQGPQFIFQYYREEENGRGNFPPRFSGLQFPNYSSELNVNALELDDSALYLCASSVGGQGTYGYTFGSGTRLTVV.

CDR3 sequence (DNA): TGTGCCAGCAGCTTAAGGTCCCCCCGGGACAGGGGGGCTGAAGCTTTCTTT. It translates to CASSLRSPRDRGAEAFF. The rearrangement joins TRBV7-9 to TRBJ1-1; TRBD1 agrees at 11 bases. The CDR3 runs 17 residues. Germline CDR1 SEHNR, CDR2 FQNEAQ (reference sequence). The J segment lost 6 bases and the V segment lost 2 bases, leaving 11 bases of the junction unmatched.

In this sample, this clone turned up a few times. This chain connects TRBV6-5 to TRBJ2-2; unclear D gene. CDR3 length: 13 residues. Per the germline V gene, CDR1 is MNHEY and CDR2 is SVGAGI. The germline V and J ends were trimmed by 0 bases and 4 bases, with 3 bases remaining between them. CDR3: CASSYSFTGELFF. The CDR3 nucleotides read TGTGCCAGCAGTTACTCGTTCACCGGGGAGCTGTTTTTT.

V usage is TRBV7-2 and J usage is TRBJ1-2; D gene uncertain. Trimming took off 8 bases at V and 4 bases at J, with 14 bases between the two ends. The germline gives CDR1 SGHTA, CDR2 FQGNSA. CDR3 length: 13 amino acids. CDR3: CASGPQFAYGYTF. The CDR3 region has the DNA TGTGCCAGCGGTCCACAGTTCGCCTATGGCTACACCTTC. Full variable domain (remainder filled in from reference TRBV7-2 and TRBJ1-2): GAGVSQSPSNKVTEKGKDVELRCDPISGHTALYWYRQSLGQGLEFLIYFQGNSAPDKSGLPSDRFSAERTGGSVSTLTIQRTQQEDSAVYLCASGPQFAYGYTFGSGTRLTVV.

The chain uses TRBV6-1 and TRBJ1-5, with 8 bases aligning to TRBD1. Germline V CDR1 and CDR2: MNHNS, SASEGT. V lost 6 bases to trimming and J lost 1 base; unmatched junction nucleotides: 2. The CDR3 runs to 14 residues. This CDR3 is CASRRDRSNQPQHF. The CDR3 DNA is TGTGCCAGCAGGAGGGACAGGAGCAATCAGCCCCAGCATTTT.

V gene TRBV2 combines with J gene TRBJ1-5, with no clear D. Germline CDR1 reads SNHLY; CDR2 reads FYNNEI. The CDR3 runs 16 residues. The V and J ends lost 6 bases and 0 bases respectively, with 15 bases between them. CDR3 protein: CASRPPPAYSNQPQHF. The CDR3, as DNA: TGTGCCAGCAGGCCTCCACCTGCCTATAGCAATCAGCCCCAGCATTTT.

The rearrangement joins TRBV7-9 to TRBJ2-7, with a tentative D call TRBD2 (6 bases). The CDR3 length is 14 residues. Germline V gene sequence: CDR1 SEHNR, CDR2 FQNEAQ (reference sequence). Trimming pared 5 bases from V and 4 bases from J, leaving 15 bases between. Here the CDR3 DNA reads TGTGCCAGCAGCCCCGCGGGGAAGGTTTACGAGCAGTACTTC. Protein: CASSPAGKVYEQYF.